This TCR beta chain was recovered during a study of T-cell reconstitution after alpha-beta-depleted transplantation in children. From germline, CDR1 is WSHSY and CDR2 SAAADI. The CDR3 is 15 residues long. Germline trimming cut 6 bases from V and 4 bases from J; bases unmatched to any gene: 8. Researchers prepared the TCRbeta library using unique molecular identifiers, the study reports. TCRdb recomputed calls from the PCR reads with MiXCR, one row per CDR3 protein. This table holds hundreds of thousands of distinct CDR3 sequences, around 9.6% found once. V gene TRBV10-2 combines with J gene TRBJ1-5; TRBD1 matches at 8 bases. The sample consisted of PBMCs from the stem cell graft donor, taken from the stem cell graft. The clonotype was recovered from a human donor who donated a stem cell graft to a child with acute lymphoblastic leukemia. The CDR3 sequence is CASSDGQGQNQPQHF. The CDR3 DNA reads TGCGCCAGCAGCGATGGACAGGGCCAGAATCAGCCCCAGCATTTT.